This TCR beta chain came from a study of shared T cell receptors in the human thymus. TCRdb's table, derived via immunoSEQ multiplex PCR, lists solely in-frame clones and lacks some. The sample contains approximately 68,000 clones, about 95% of which appear only once. This receptor was identified in a human donor. Sequenced sample: thymocytes.

CDR3 nucleotides: TGTGCCAGCAAGATCTCCCAGAGCAATCAGCCCCAGCATTTT. Protein: CASKISQSNQPQHF. This rearrangement joins TRBV5-6 to TRBJ1-5; D remains ambiguous. The CDR3 is made up of 14 amino acids. With 6 bases removed from V and 1 base from J, the gap between germline ends came to 11 bases. CDR1 SGHDT and CDR2 YYEEEE come from the germline V gene. The whole variable domain, filled in from reference TRBV5-6 and TRBJ1-5, reads DAGVTQSPTHLIKTRGQQVTLRCSPKSGHDTVSWYQQALGQGPQFIFQYYEEEERQRGNFPDRFSGHQFPNYSSELNVNALLLGDSALYLCASKISQSNQPQHFGDGTRLSIL.